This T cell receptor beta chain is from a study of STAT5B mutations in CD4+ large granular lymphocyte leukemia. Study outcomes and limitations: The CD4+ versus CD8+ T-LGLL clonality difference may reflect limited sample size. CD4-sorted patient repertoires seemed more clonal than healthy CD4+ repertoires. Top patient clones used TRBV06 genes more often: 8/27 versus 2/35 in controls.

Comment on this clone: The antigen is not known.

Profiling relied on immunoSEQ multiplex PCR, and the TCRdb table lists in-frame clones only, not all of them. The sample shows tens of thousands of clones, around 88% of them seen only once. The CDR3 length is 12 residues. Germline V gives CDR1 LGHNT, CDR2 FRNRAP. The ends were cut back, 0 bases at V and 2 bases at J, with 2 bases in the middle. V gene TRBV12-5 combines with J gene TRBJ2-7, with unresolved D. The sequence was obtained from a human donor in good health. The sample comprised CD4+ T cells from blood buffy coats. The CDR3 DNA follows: TGTGCTAGTGGTTTGGTTACCTACGAGCAGTACTTC. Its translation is CASGLVTYEQYF.